The 29 T cell receptor beta chains presented below share a single source sample, sequenced in a study of identical twins. From the 5' RACE reads, TCRdb called clonotypes with MiXCR, one entry per CDR3 protein. The top ten hold approximately 6.5% of the sample, which has over 250,000 distinct CDR3 sequences, 8.5% to 9.5% seen once. These data also formed part of another study, on yellow fever vaccine responses in identical twins.

What was sequenced was CD8+ T cells sorted from blood. The receptors were gathered from a woman aged 18-35 years in good health.

Ten or more counts support this clonotype. The rearrangement links TRBV4-3 to TRBJ2-1; maybe TRBD1 (6 bases). The germline V gene encodes CDR1 LGHNA and CDR2 YSLEER. Between the trimmed V and J ends, which lost 0 bases and 3 bases, there was a span of 12 bases. CDR3 length equals 16 residues. This CDR3 reads CASSQDRGLVYNEQFF. For the CDR3, the DNA is TGCGCCAGCAGCCAAGATAGGGGGTTAGTCTACAATGAGCAGTTCTTC.

The chain has TRBV11-2 and TRBJ2-1, with unresolved D. The V end lost 1 base, the J end lost 10 bases, and 14 bases lay between the germline ends. CDR1 is SGHAT and CDR2 is FQNNGV in the germline V gene. This CDR3 has 14 amino acids. The CDR3 is CASSLAPPPHEQFF. In nucleotides, the CDR3 is TGTGCCAGCAGCTTAGCCCCCCCCCCCCACGAGCAGTTCTTC.

V gene TRBV20-1 combines with J gene TRBJ2-7, with TRBD2 matching over 13 bases. Looked up from germline, CDR1 is DFQATT and CDR2 is SNEGSKA (reference sequence). This CDR3 contains 14 residues. V lost 6 bases to trimming and J lost 2 bases; unmatched junction nucleotides: 4. The CDR3, as DNA: TGCAGTGCCAGGACTAGCGGGAGTACCTACGAGCAGTACTTC. Residues: CSARTSGSTYEQYF.

This clonotype occurred a few times. The V call is TRBV12-3 or TRBV12-4, the J call TRBJ2-3; possibly TRBD1 for D (6 bases). The V end was cut by 6 bases, the J end by 1 base, with 11 bases between. The CDR3 contains 14 residues. The CDR3 region is CASSPDRRTDTQYF. The CDR3 DNA is TGTGCCAGCAGCCCTGACAGGCGCACAGATACGCAGTATTTT.

In this sample, this clonotype turned up many times. V is TRBV28 and J is TRBJ2-7, with TRBD2 as a possible D gene (5 bases). The germline V and J ends were trimmed by 3 bases and 5 bases, with 11 bases remaining between them. Germline lookup yields CDR1 MDHEN and CDR2 SYDVKM. The length of the CDR3 is 13 residues. DNA of the CDR3: TGTGCCAGCAGTTTCGGGGTACTCGACGAGCAGTACTTC. Residues: CASSFGVLDEQYF. Looking up the rest from reference TRBV28 and TRBJ2-7 gives the full variable domain: DVKVTQSSRYLVKRTGEKVFLECVQDMDHENMFWYRQDPGLGLRLIYFSYDVKMKEKGDIPEGYSVSREKKERFSLILESASTNQTSMYLCASSFGVLDEQYFGPGTRLTVT.

V and J are TRBV20-1 and TRBJ2-7; the D gene is possibly TRBD1 (5 bases). The CDR3 length is 11 residues. Germline V gives CDR1 DFQATT, CDR2 SNEGSKA (reference sequence). Deletions cut 3 bases from V and 6 bases from J, with 9 bases between. This CDR3 reads CSARGLSEQYF. The CDR3 DNA reads TGCAGTGCTAGGGGGCTCTCCGAGCAGTACTTC.

Remarks on this clonotype: A read error may account for a junction end that differs from germline. This sequence joins TRBV4-3 and TRBJ2-7, with 10 bases matching TRBD2. CDR1 LGHNA and CDR2 YSLEER come from the germline V gene. This CDR3 spans 17 amino acids. The CDR3 loop reads CANSQDRWLAGAWEQYF. CDR3 bases: TGCGCCAACAGCCAAGATCGATGGCTAGCGGGAGCGTGGGAGCAGTACTTC.

This clonotype was found a few times. The V and J genes are TRBV15 and TRBJ2-1, with 8 bases lining up with TRBD1. Germline CDR1 reads LNHNV; CDR2 reads YYDKDF (reference sequence). The CDR3 length is 15 residues. The V gene end was trimmed by 5 bases and the J gene end by 7 bases; junction bases not matched to a gene: 10. CDR3 in amino acids: CATSLDRDLGNEQFF. CDR3 DNA sequence: TGTGCCACCAGCCTGGACAGGGACTTAGGGAATGAGCAGTTCTTC.

The rearrangement uses TRBV7-8 and TRBJ2-1, with D possibly being TRBD1 (6 bases). The CDR3 runs 12 residues. The V end lost 8 bases, the J end lost 6 bases, and 11 bases lay between the germline ends. Germline assignment: CDR1 SGHVS and CDR2 FQNEAQ. The CDR3 spells CASSTGSNEQFF. CDR3 DNA: TGTGCCAGCTCTACAGGGAGCAATGAGCAGTTCTTC.

This clonotype was observed a few times. The genes are TRBV4-1 and TRBJ1-2; no clear D gene. This CDR3 spans 14 amino acids. Trimming took off 1 base at V and 8 bases at J, with 14 bases between the two ends. Germline V gives CDR1 MGHRA, CDR2 YSYEKL. CDR3 protein: CASSQVGKDIGYTF. The DNA for the CDR3 is TGCGCCAGCAGCCAAGTCGGCAAGGATATCGGCTACACCTTC.

Only a few counts were recorded for this clonotype. V and J are TRBV7-9 and TRBJ2-4, with a tentative D call TRBD1 (5 bases). Germline CDR1 is SEHNR and CDR2 is FQNEAQ (reference sequence). The V end lost 2 bases, the J end lost 4 bases, and 12 bases lay between the germline ends. This CDR3 contains 15 residues. Here the CDR3 reads CASSLSQGGKNIQYF. For the CDR3, the DNA is TGTGCCAGCAGCTTAAGTCAGGGTGGGAAAAACATTCAGTACTTC.

There are a few counts of this clonotype. The chain is built from TRBV7-8 and TRBJ1-2; possible D gene TRBD1, 5 bases. Germline loops: CDR1 SGHVS, CDR2 FQNEAQ. The ends were cut back, 5 bases at V and 4 bases at J, with 14 bases in the middle. The CDR3 is made up of 14 amino acids. CDR3 nucleotides: TGTGCCAGCAGCCCCGCTCGGGGCGGCTATGGCTACACCTTC. It specifies CASSPARGGYGYTF.

This clonotype was found many times. This chain links TRBV7-9 with TRBJ2-5, with TRBD1 matching over 8 bases. V lost 3 bases and J lost 2; bases outside the gene matches: 2. Per the germline V gene, CDR1 is SEHNR and CDR2 is FQNEAQ (reference sequence). The CDR3 has 14 amino acids. The chain's CDR3 is CASSLDRVQETQYF. Written as DNA, the CDR3 is TGTGCCAGCAGCTTGGACAGGGTACAAGAGACCCAGTACTTC.

This clonotype was detected ten times or more. The chain combines TRBV28 with TRBJ2-1, with TRBD1 as a possible D gene (6 bases). The length of the CDR3 is 10 residues. V was shortened by 8 bases and J by 9 bases, with 8 bases between the two germline ends. Germline CDR1 reads MDHEN; CDR2 reads SYDVKM. Here the CDR3 DNA reads TGTGCCAGCTCGGACAGTGAGCAGTTCTTC. This gives the protein CASSDSEQFF.

This chain connects TRBV4-3 to TRBJ2-2; 7 positions match TRBD1. Germline CDR1 LGHNA, CDR2 YSLEER. J was trimmed by 5 bases and V by 0 bases; bases with no gene match: 6. The CDR3 is 16 residues long. The DNA of the CDR3 is TGCGCCAGCAGCCAAGATAGGCGACAGGGTACCGGGGAGCTGTTTTTT. It codes for CASSQDRRQGTGELFF.

This clonotype was picked up many times. The genes are TRBV27 and TRBJ2-7; D not certain. This CDR3 comprises 13 residues. Germline V gene sequence: CDR1 MNHEY, CDR2 SMNVEV (reference sequence). V shed 3 bases and J shed 3 bases, with 9 bases lying between them. The CDR3 bases are TGTGCCAGCAGTTTCGGGCCTTACTACGAGCAGTACTTC. Amino acid sequence: CASSFGPYYEQYF.

This chain uses TRBV10-2 with TRBJ2-5; unclear D gene. CDR3 length equals 13 residues. The germline CDR1 and CDR2 sequences are WSHSY and SAAADI. Trimming took 6 bases from V and 2 from J, leaving 10 bases between them. CDR3 loop: CASSFKIQETQYF. The CDR3 DNA reads TGCGCCAGCAGCTTCAAGATACAAGAGACCCAGTACTTC.

This clonotype was observed a few times. CDR3: CASSLEERGGYEQYF. The CDR3 DNA follows: TGTGCCAGCAGCTTGGAGGAGCGGGGGGGATACGAGCAGTACTTC. The chain combines TRBV5-6 with TRBJ2-7; TRBD2 matches 10 bases. Germline V CDR1 and CDR2: SGHDT, YYEEEE. The J segment lost 4 bases and the V segment lost 0 bases, leaving 4 bases of the junction unmatched. This CDR3 is built from 15 residues.

This clonotype was seen more than once but under ten times. The chain has TRBV4-2 and TRBJ1-1, with D unresolved. CDR1 and CDR2 (germline): LGHNA, YNFKEQ. The CDR3 contains 15 residues. The V end was cut by 1 base, the J end by 4 bases, with 13 bases between. The CDR3: CASSQVYPEGTEAFF. The CDR3 coding sequence is TGTGCCAGCAGCCAAGTCTACCCCGAGGGCACTGAAGCTTTCTTT.

This clonotype was detected only a few times. V gene TRBV7-8 combines with J gene TRBJ2-2; maybe TRBD1 (6 bases). V was cut by 6 bases and J by 6 bases, with 11 bases left in between. Germline CDR1 is SGHVS and CDR2 is FQNEAQ. The CDR3 loop spans 13 amino acids. The CDR3 coding sequence is TGTGCCAGCAGGCCACAGGGCCCCGGGGAGCTGTTTTTT. Protein: CASRPQGPGELFF. The entire variable domain, with the rest obtained from reference TRBV7-8 and TRBJ2-2, is as follows: GAGVSQSPRYKVAKRGQDVALRCDPISGHVSLFWYQQALGQGPEFLTYFQNEAQLDKSGLPSDRFFAERPEGSVSTLKIQRTQQEDSAVYLCASRPQGPGELFFGEGSRLTVL.

The chain joins TRBV5-6 to TRBJ1-5; TRBD1 agrees at 9 bases. This CDR3 is built from 14 residues. Germline CDR1 SGHDT, CDR2 YYEEEE. J gave up 1 base and V 8 bases, and 4 bases lay outside the gene matches. CDR3 residues: CASTGGGSNQPQHF. The CDR3 region has the DNA TGTGCCAGTACAGGGGGCGGAAGCAATCAGCCCCAGCATTTT.

This clonotype was recorded many times. The chain has TRBV29-1 and TRBJ2-7, with D hard to call. Germline values: CDR1 SQVTM, CDR2 ANQGSEA. V was trimmed by 5 bases and J by 1 base, leaving 9 bases between them. This CDR3 comprises 12 residues. The CDR3: CSVQHGSYEQYF. CDR3 nucleotides: TGCAGCGTTCAACACGGATCCTACGAGCAGTACTTC.

This clonotype was counted at least ten times. V gene TRBV7-9 combines with J gene TRBJ2-2, with 8 positions matching TRBD2. The ends lost 3 bases at V and 0 bases at J; junction bases unmatched: 3. Germline CDR1 reads SEHNR; CDR2 reads FQNEAQ (reference sequence). This CDR3 spans 16 amino acids. The CDR3 is CASSFPGGTNTGELFF. The CDR3 bases are TGTGCCAGCAGCTTCCCGGGGGGGACGAACACCGGGGAGCTGTTTTTT.

This clonotype occurred many times. V is TRBV4-1 and J is TRBJ2-6; D call uncertain. Trimming took off 1 base at V and 0 bases at J, with 10 bases between the two ends. Per the germline V gene, CDR1 is MGHRA and CDR2 is YSYEKL. This CDR3 comprises 17 residues. CDR3 amino acids: CASSQVESFSGANVLTF. The CDR3 DNA is TGCGCCAGCAGCCAAGTGGAAAGTTTCTCTGGGGCCAACGTCCTGACTTTC.

The V call is TRBV19, the J call TRBJ2-1; TRBD2 matches at 9 bases. The CDR3 is 15 amino acids. CDR1 is LNHDA, CDR2 SQIVND, per germline (reference sequence). Losses at the gene ends were 7 bases for V and 0 bases for J; bases not matched to a gene: 4. The CDR3 nucleotides are TGTGCCAGTACTGCGGGAGGGCCCTCCTACAATGAGCAGTTCTTC. It is translated as CASTAGGPSYNEQFF.

This clonotype was detected only a few times. CDR3 sequence: CASSLLPGTPEAFF. For the CDR3, the DNA is TGCGCCAGCAGCTTGCTTCCCGGGACCCCAGAAGCTTTCTTT. The chain has TRBV5-1 and TRBJ1-1; the D gene is possibly TRBD1 (5 bases). The CDR3 consists of 14 residues. V lost 1 base and J 8 bases, leaving 15 bases between the germline ends. CDR1 is SGHRS and CDR2 is YFSETQ in the germline V gene.

This clonotype was observed at least ten times. The rearrangement uses TRBV20-1 and TRBJ2-2; D is ambiguous. This CDR3 is built from 16 residues. V was pared by 0 bases and J by 3 bases, with 14 bases between. Germline V gene lookup returns CDR1 DFQATT and CDR2 SNEGSKA (reference sequence). CDR3: CSARDVGSGHTGELFF. The CDR3 DNA sequence: TGCAGTGCTAGAGATGTCGGGTCAGGTCACACCGGGGAGCTGTTTTTT.

There are many counts of this clonotype. CDR3 DNA sequence: TGCGCCAGCAGCTATACGATCCAGACGGGCTACTACGAGCAGTACTTC. Protein sequence: CASSYTIQTGYYEQYF. This chain joins TRBV4-1 and TRBJ2-7; no clear D gene. V was cut by 5 bases and J by 3 bases, with 20 bases left in between. CDR3 length: 16 amino acids. Germline values: CDR1 MGHRA, CDR2 YSYEKL.

This clonotype was seen a handful of times. The rearrangement uses TRBV20-1 and TRBJ2-6; the D call may be TRBD1 or TRBD2 (5 bases each). Germline CDR1 is DFQATT and CDR2 is SNEGSKA (reference sequence). With 5 bases removed from V and 0 bases from J, the gap between germline ends came to 8 bases. This CDR3 spans 14 amino acids. CDR3 nucleotide sequence: TGCAGTGCTGGGACGGTCTCTGGGGCCAACGTCCTGACTTTC. Residues: CSAGTVSGANVLTF.